This T cell receptor beta chain was found in a study of identical twins. Study-wide results and caveats: Where beta out-of-frame sequences were concerned, excess twin sharing was weaker.

Donors uniformly comprised healthy Caucasians. This clonotype showed up just a few times. Its matching antigen is unknown. Trimming took off 5 bases at V and 1 base at J, with 16 bases between the two ends. The CDR3 has 16 residues. Per germline, CDR1 LGHNA and CDR2 YNFKEQ. TCRdb passed the 5' RACE reads through MiXCR, listing each CDR3 protein once. The table lists 450,000 or so distinct CDR3 sequences, 13% to 15% of them singletons, with over 0.5% in the top ten. This same sample was also taken into another study, of yellow fever vaccine responses in identical twins.

The receptor was isolated from a woman younger than 35 in good health. This chain uses TRBV4-2 with TRBJ2-3, with unresolved D. The sequencing input was CD4+ T cells sorted from blood. CDR3 region: CASSSGALVGTDTQYF. The DNA for the CDR3 is TGTGCCAGCAGCTCCGGCGCGCTAGTGGGCACAGATACGCAGTATTTT.